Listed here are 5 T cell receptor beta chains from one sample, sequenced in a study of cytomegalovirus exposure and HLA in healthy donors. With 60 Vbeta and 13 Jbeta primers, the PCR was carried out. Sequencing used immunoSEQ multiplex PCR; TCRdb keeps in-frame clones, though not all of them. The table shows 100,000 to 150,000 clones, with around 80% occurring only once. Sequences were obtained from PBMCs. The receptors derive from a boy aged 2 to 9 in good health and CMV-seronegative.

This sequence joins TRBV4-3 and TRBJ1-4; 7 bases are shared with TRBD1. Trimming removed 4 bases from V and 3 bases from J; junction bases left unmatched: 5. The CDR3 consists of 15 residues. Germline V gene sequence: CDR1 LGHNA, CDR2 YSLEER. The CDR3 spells CASSRRGLANEKLFF. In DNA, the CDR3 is TGCGCCAGCAGCCGAAGGGGGCTGGCTAATGAAAAACTGTTTTTT.

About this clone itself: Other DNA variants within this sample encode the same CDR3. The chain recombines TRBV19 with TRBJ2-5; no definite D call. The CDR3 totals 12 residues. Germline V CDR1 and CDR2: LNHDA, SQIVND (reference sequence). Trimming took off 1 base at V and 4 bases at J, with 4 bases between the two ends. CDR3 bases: TGTGCCAGTAGTATAGGAGGAGAGACCCAGTACTTC. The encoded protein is CASSIGGETQYF.

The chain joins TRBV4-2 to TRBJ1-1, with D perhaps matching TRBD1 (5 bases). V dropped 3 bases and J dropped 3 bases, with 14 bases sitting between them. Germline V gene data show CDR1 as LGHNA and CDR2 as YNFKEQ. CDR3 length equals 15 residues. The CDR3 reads CASSHLGGKDTEAFF. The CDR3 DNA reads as TGTGCCAGCAGCCACCTTGGGGGGAAGGACACTGAAGCTTTCTTT.

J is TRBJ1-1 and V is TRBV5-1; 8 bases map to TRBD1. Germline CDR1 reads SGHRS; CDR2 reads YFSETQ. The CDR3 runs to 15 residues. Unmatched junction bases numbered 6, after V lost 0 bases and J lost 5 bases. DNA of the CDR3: TGCGCCAGCAGCTTGGGGACAGGGTTGGGTACTGAAGCTTTCTTT. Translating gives CASSLGTGLGTEAFF. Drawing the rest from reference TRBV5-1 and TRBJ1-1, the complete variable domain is KAGVTQTPRYLIKTRGQQVTLSCSPISGHRSVSWYQQTPGQGLQFLFEYFSETQRNKGNFPGRFSGRQFSNSRSEMNVSTLELGDSALYLCASSLGTGLGTEAFFGQGTRLTVV.

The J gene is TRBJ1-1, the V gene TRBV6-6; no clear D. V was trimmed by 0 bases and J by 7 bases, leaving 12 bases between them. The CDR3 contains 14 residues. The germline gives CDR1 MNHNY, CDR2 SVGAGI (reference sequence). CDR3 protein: CASSYSLLMSEAFF. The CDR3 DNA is TGTGCCAGCAGTTACTCATTGCTTATGAGTGAAGCTTTCTTT.